Presented here are 13 T cell receptor beta chains from one specimen sequenced in a study of tumor-infiltrating lymphocytes in primary liver carcinoma. Priming with a constant-region primer yielded TCR beta cDNA from roughly 490 ng total RNA. Three nested multiplex PCR rounds of slightly modified ARM-PCR generated TCR beta libraries. Investigators reported that the first two PCR rounds, at roughly 11 cycles each, used TRBV1-TRBV30 forward primers with a C-beta reverse primer. TCRdb passed the multiplex PCR reads through MiXCR, listing each CDR3 protein once. Among around 100,000 distinct CDR3 sequences listed, around 66% were seen once. The tissue used was unsorted bulk material of about 19-34 mg. RNA and DNA were co-extracted from it with the AllPrep DNA/RNA mini kit. Input material: liver tumor tissue from sampling region 2. Subset: tumor region T2, inferior pole. The source of these receptors is a woman in her sixties with primary liver carcinoma and hepatitis B virus infection.

As to this clonotype: Germline is not matched at one junction end, which may reflect a read error. The gene calls are TRBV6-1 and TRBJ2-2; the D gene is possibly TRBD2 (5 bases). This CDR3 is 13 amino acids long. The germline V gene encodes CDR1 MNHNS and CDR2 SASEGT. The DNA of the CDR3 is TGTGCCAGCAGTGAAGTGGGTCACGGGAAGCTGTTTTTT. Translating gives CASSEVGHGKLFF.

As regards this clonotype: A single base separates this from a much larger clone, so it may be a read error. The V gene is TRBV7-9, the J gene TRBJ2-3, with 10 bases that match TRBD2. The CDR3 consists of 16 residues. Germline loops: CDR1 SEHNR, CDR2 FQNEAQ (reference sequence). J gave up 4 bases and V 4 bases, and 8 bases lay outside the gene matches. The DNA for the CDR3 is TGTGCCAGCAGCTCCGGACTAGCGGAAGTAGCAGATACGCAGTATTTT. Translation gives CASSSGLAEVADTQYF.

This clonotype showed up just once. Compared with germline, one end of the junction differs, possibly owing to a read error. The rearrangement uses TRBV6-5 and TRBJ1-1, with 8 bases fitting TRBD1. The germline gives CDR1 MNHEY, CDR2 SVGAGI. CDR3 size: 16 residues. CDR3 in amino acids: CASGSGQGGFRTEASF. The CDR3 DNA reads as TGTGCCAGCGGGTCAGGACAGGGTGGGTTTAGAACTGAAGCTTCCTTT.

A single count supports this clonotype. A read error may produce the germline difference seen at one junction end. The chain combines TRBV4-1 with TRBJ2-6; the D gene is possibly TRBD1 (5 bases). CDR3 length: 17 residues. CDR1 is MGHRA and CDR2 is YSYEKL in the germline V gene. The CDR3 sequence: CASSQEPQGYGANVRTF. The CDR3 coding sequence is TGCGCCAGCAGCCAAGAGCCACAAGGATATGGGGCCAACGTCCGGACTTTC.

Ten or more counts support this clonotype. This chain connects TRBV28 to TRBJ2-7, with D hard to call. This CDR3 spans 12 amino acids. V was pared by 1 base and J by 4 bases, with 5 bases between. Germline CDR1 is MDHEN and CDR2 is SYDVKM. The CDR3 reads CASSLSQYEQYF. As DNA, the CDR3 is TGTGCCAGCAGTTTATCCCAATACGAGCAGTACTTC.

V usage is TRBV11-2 and J usage is TRBJ2-1, with D possibly TRBD2 on 6 matching bases. V dropped 9 bases and J dropped 6 bases, with 24 bases sitting between them. Germline values: CDR1 SGHAT, CDR2 FQNNGV. There are 16 residues in the CDR3. CDR3 sequence reads: CASSRLDPEVVNEQFF. CDR3 nucleotide sequence: TGTGCCAGTAGCCGACTAGACCCCGAGGTTGTCAATGAGCAGTTCTTC.

Notes on this clonotype: An end of the junction differs from the germline gene, which may be a read error. This sequence joins TRBV28 and TRBJ1-6; D is undetermined. This CDR3 has 14 residues. Germline lookup yields CDR1 MDHEN and CDR2 SYDVKM. DNA for the CDR3: TGTGCCAGCAGTTTGGAAGTGGAGTCTTCACCCCTCCTCTTT. It is translated as CASSLEVESSPLLF.

This clonotype was observed once. As the CDR3 is not closed by the conserved phenylalanine or tryptophan, this likely results from a read error. V and J are TRBV28 and TRBJ2-7; a possible D gene is TRBD1 (6 bases). Germline assignment: CDR1 MDHEN and CDR2 SYDVKM. The CDR3 spans 17 residues. The CDR3 reads CASSFQLRDTSSYEQYL. DNA of the CDR3: TGTGCCAGTAGTTTTCAACTCCGGGACACTTCCTCCTACGAGCAGTACTTA.

This clonotype appeared many times. V gene TRBV28 combines with J gene TRBJ2-7; D tentatively reads TRBD1 or TRBD2 (5 bases each). Germline V gene lookup returns CDR1 MDHEN and CDR2 SYDVKM. V shed 6 bases and J shed 3 bases, with 21 bases lying between them. The CDR3 totals 16 residues. DNA of the CDR3: TGTGCCAGCAGACCCGGGACCCTGGGGGAGCGCTACGAGCAGTACTTC. Translating gives CASRPGTLGERYEQYF.

In the case of this clonotype: Germline and junction disagree at one end, which may indicate a read error. The rearrangement joins TRBV11-2 to TRBJ2-7; 8 nucleotides match TRBD2. The CDR3 spans 13 residues. Germline loops: CDR1 SGHAT, CDR2 FQNNGV. CDR3 protein: CTSSLTSGSEQYF. CDR3 coding DNA: TGTACCAGCAGCTTAACTAGCGGTAGTGAGCAGTACTTC.

This clonotype was detected only once. An end of the junction differs from the germline gene, which may be a read error. The chain carries TRBV11-2 and TRBJ2-5; 7 positions match TRBD2. This CDR3 spans 16 amino acids. Germline V gene sequence: CDR1 SGHAT, CDR2 FQNNGV. The CDR3 DNA is TGTACCAGCAGCTTAGTGCGAGCGGGGAACCTAGAGACCCAGCGCTTC. The encoded protein is CTSSLVRAGNLETQRF.

The chain uses TRBV11-2 and TRBJ2-3; maybe TRBD1 (6 bases). The CDR3 is made up of 15 amino acids. Between the trimmed V and J ends, which lost 3 bases and 6 bases, there was a span of 16 bases. Per germline, CDR1 SGHAT and CDR2 FQNNGV. CDR3 region: CASSFGTPPVDTQYF. In nucleotides, the CDR3 is TGTGCCAGCAGCTTTGGGACACCTCCGGTGGATACGCAGTATTTT.

Note on this clonotype: The junction departs from the called germline gene at one end, perhaps through a read error. V gene TRBV29-1 combines with J gene TRBJ2-5, with no clear D. Germline CDR1 SQVTM, CDR2 ANQGSEA. This CDR3 spans 13 amino acids. This CDR3 is CGVEPTAGETQYF. CDR3 nucleotide sequence: TGCGGCGTTGAACCGACCGCCGGTGAGACCCAGTACTTC.